These 30 T cell receptor beta chains were all obtained from the same sample, sequenced in a study of patients and donors after allogeneic stem cell transplantation. A single record per CDR3 protein comes from TCRdb applying MiXCR to the RT-PCR reads. The repertoire holds about 160,000 distinct CDR3 sequences, with 24% as singletons. Sequencing was done on a sample of blood, either unsorted or a sorted T cell fraction (not recorded which). Receptors were obtained from a human donor who was either an allogeneic HSCT recipient or a stem cell or donor lymphocyte infusion donor (not recorded which). It is not recorded whose cells these are; they may come from a transplant donor.

This clonotype was seen more than once but under ten times. This chain uses TRBV12-3 or TRBV12-4 with TRBJ2-1, with D possibly TRBD1 on 5 matching bases. The length of the CDR3 is 15 residues. Trimming shortened V by 2 bases and J by 3 bases, and 11 bases separated the two germline ends. This chain's CDR3 is CASSLSPGHYNEQFF. For the CDR3, the DNA is TGTGCCAGCAGTTTATCGCCAGGGCACTACAATGAGCAGTTCTTC.

This clonotype was seen more than once but under ten times. V usage is TRBV12-3 or TRBV12-4 and J usage is TRBJ2-1; 9 nucleotides align to TRBD2. The CDR3 is made up of 15 amino acids. The V segment lost 6 bases and the J segment 3 bases; nucleotides outside the gene matches: 6. The CDR3 spells CASSRETSGYNEQFF. DNA for the CDR3: TGTGCCAGCAGCCGCGAGACTAGCGGCTACAATGAGCAGTTCTTC.

This clonotype was seen a few times. The chain links TRBV29-1 to TRBJ1-6; D is undetermined. CDR1 is SQVTM, CDR2 ANQGSEA, per germline. Trimming left V 4 bases short and J 8 bases short, with 12 bases between. The CDR3 has 13 residues. CDR3: CSVASSGDSPLHF. The CDR3 coding sequence is TGCAGCGTTGCCAGCTCCGGGGATTCACCCCTCCACTTT. Using reference TRBV29-1 and TRBJ1-6 for the parts outside the CDR3, the full variable domain is SAVISQKPSRDICQRGTSLTIQCQVDSQVTMMFWYRQQPGQSLTLIATANQGSEATYESGFVIDKFPISRPNLTFSTLTVSNMSPEDSSIYLCSVASSGDSPLHFGNGTRLTVT.

V gene TRBV30 combines with J gene TRBJ1-2, with D perhaps TRBD1 (5 bases). The V gene's germline CDR1 is GTSNPN and CDR2 SVGIG (reference sequence). The CDR3 spans 11 residues. The V and J ends lost 8 bases and 4 bases respectively, with 11 bases between them. The CDR3 sequence is CAQGQLYGYTF. The DNA for the CDR3 is TGTGCCCAGGGCCAGCTCTATGGCTACACCTTC.

The chain is built from TRBV2 and TRBJ2-5; maybe TRBD2 (5 bases). CDR3 length: 14 amino acids. Germline CDR1 reads SNHLY; CDR2 reads FYNNEI. V dropped 3 bases and J dropped 5 bases, with 13 bases sitting between them. The chain's CDR3 is CASSDGEWEETQYF. CDR3 nucleotide sequence: TGTGCCAGCAGTGATGGAGAATGGGAGGAGACCCAGTACTTC.

This clonotype has only a few counts. This rearrangement joins TRBV5-1 to TRBJ2-5; D unclear. Per the germline V gene, CDR1 is SGHRS and CDR2 is YFSETQ. V lost 4 bases to trimming and J lost 4 bases, with 17 bases between them. The CDR3 covers 15 residues. The CDR3 sequence is CASSIQPALGETQYF. In nucleotides, the CDR3 is TGCGCCAGCAGCATACAGCCGGCCCTAGGAGAGACCCAGTACTTC.

There are many counts of this clonotype. The chain carries TRBV9 and TRBJ1-1; 9 positions match TRBD1. The CDR3 covers 14 residues. The J segment lost 5 bases and the V segment lost 2 bases, leaving 4 bases of the junction unmatched. CDR1 is SGDLS and CDR2 is YYNGEE in the germline V gene. For the CDR3, the DNA is TGTGCCAGCAGCGTGAGACAGGGGGGGACTGAAGCTTTCTTT. Translating it yields CASSVRQGGTEAFF.

This clonotype was seen a few times. The V call is TRBV20-1, the J call TRBJ2-3; D is unresolved. With 0 bases removed from V and 0 bases from J, the gap between germline ends came to 16 bases. The CDR3 is 17 residues long. Germline values: CDR1 DFQATT, CDR2 SNEGSKA (reference sequence). The CDR3, as DNA: TGCAGTGCTAGAGATCTCACCCGGTCCTCTAGCACAGATACGCAGTATTTT. Translation: CSARDLTRSSSTDTQYF.

The rearrangement joins TRBV20-1 to TRBJ2-7, with TRBD1 identical over 9 bases. CDR3 size: 14 residues. J gave up 6 bases and V 5 bases, and 11 bases lay outside the gene matches. In germline, CDR1 is DFQATT, CDR2 SNEGSKA (reference sequence). For the CDR3, the DNA is TGCAGTGCTGGCCGGGACAGGGTGCGTAGCGAGCAGTACTTC. Translation gives CSAGRDRVRSEQYF.

This chain connects TRBV30 to TRBJ2-2; D may correspond to TRBD1 or TRBD2 (6 bases each). CDR1 and CDR2 (germline): GTSNPN, SVGIG (reference sequence). This CDR3 is built from 16 residues. Trimming shortened V by 0 bases and J by 5 bases, and 16 bases separated the two germline ends. CDR3 amino acids: CAWSVRGGVGTGELFF. CDR3 nucleotide sequence: TGTGCCTGGAGTGTCAGGGGAGGAGTAGGAACCGGGGAGCTGTTTTTT.

This clonotype has only a few counts. The chain links TRBV2 to TRBJ2-5; no firm D call. The CDR3 consists of 14 residues. Trimming left V 4 bases short and J 2 bases short, with 11 bases between. Germline loops: CDR1 SNHLY, CDR2 FYNNEI. The CDR3, as DNA: TGTGCCAGCAGTGTACAGCTATTACAAGAGACCCAGTACTTC. As protein: CASSVQLLQETQYF.

In this sample, this clonotype turned up a few times. The chain links TRBV5-1 to TRBJ2-3, with 8 nucleotides matching TRBD2. The CDR3 totals 14 residues. Germline V gives CDR1 SGHRS, CDR2 YFSETQ. The V segment lost 5 bases and the J segment 3 bases; nucleotides outside the gene matches: 5. CDR3 nucleotides: TGCGCCAGCAGGAGCGGGGGAGCAACAGATACGCAGTATTTT. Translation gives CASRSGGATDTQYF.

The chain recombines TRBV25-1 with TRBJ1-1; D not resolved. Germline CDR1 is MGHDK and CDR2 is SYGVNS. Trimming stripped 6 bases from V and 4 bases from J, with 18 bases between. There are 15 residues in the CDR3. For the CDR3, the DNA is TGTGCCAGCAGAGTGGAGGTCGGGATATCCACTGAAGCTTTCTTT. Translating gives CASRVEVGISTEAFF.

The chain has TRBV15 and TRBJ1-6, with 10 bases that match TRBD1. This CDR3 spans 17 amino acids. Germline lookup yields CDR1 LNHNV and CDR2 YYDKDF (reference sequence). The ends lost 4 bases at V and 4 bases at J; junction bases unmatched: 7. The CDR3 bases are TGTGCCACCAGCATAACCCGGGACAGGGGATATAATTCACCCCTCCACTTT. Amino acid sequence: CATSITRDRGYNSPLHF.

Only a few counts were recorded for this clonotype. The chain employs TRBV5-1 and TRBJ2-7; D remains unclear. CDR1 is SGHRS, CDR2 YFSETQ, per germline. The V and J ends lost 5 bases and 0 bases respectively, with 12 bases between them. The CDR3 has 14 residues. The CDR3 DNA reads TGCGCCAGCAGTAGCCGCACAAGCTCCTACGAGCAGTACTTC. This gives the protein CASSSRTSSYEQYF.

This clonotype was seen more than once but under ten times. This rearrangement joins TRBV10-3 to TRBJ1-1, with D possibly TRBD1 on 5 matching bases. The length of the CDR3 is 20 residues. From germline, CDR1 is ENHRY and CDR2 SYGVKD. Trimming removed 6 bases from V and 0 bases from J, with 29 bases in between. DNA of the CDR3: TGTGCCATCAGAGCCACCGGGACGCTACCCCGAGTACTCATGAACACTGAAGCTTTCTTT. Translation gives CAIRATGTLPRVLMNTEAFF.

The chain links TRBV5-1 to TRBJ1-1; 8 bases line up with TRBD1. The germline gives CDR1 SGHRS, CDR2 YFSETQ. V lost 4 bases and J lost 0; bases outside the gene matches: 14. CDR3 length: 18 residues. CDR3 nucleotide sequence: TGCGCCAGCAGCACCACGATTTGGACAGGGCGTATGAACACTGAAGCTTTCTTT. It specifies CASSTTIWTGRMNTEAFF. Full variable domain (rest looked up from reference TRBV5-1 and TRBJ1-1): KAGVTQTPRYLIKTRGQQVTLSCSPISGHRSVSWYQQTPGQGLQFLFEYFSETQRNKGNFPGRFSGRQFSNSRSEMNVSTLELGDSALYLCASSTTIWTGRMNTEAFFGQGTRLTVV.

This clonotype was seen a handful of times. The rearrangement links TRBV20-1 to TRBJ2-7; 7 bases are a match to TRBD1. V lost 3 bases to trimming and J lost 7 bases; unmatched junction nucleotides: 15. The CDR3 is made up of 15 amino acids. Germline CDR1 and CDR2: DFQATT and SNEGSKA (reference sequence). The CDR3 region is CSASQQGQPLLEQYF. Written as DNA, the CDR3 is TGCAGTGCTAGCCAACAGGGGCAACCCCTTTTAGAGCAGTACTTC.

V usage is TRBV12-3 or TRBV12-4 and J usage is TRBJ2-1; a weak D match, TRBD2 (6 bases). CDR3 length: 14 residues. V was shortened by 1 base and J by 8 bases, with 12 bases between the two germline ends. In DNA form, the CDR3 reads TGTGCCAGCAGTTTAGAAGTATCGGGAGATGAGCAGTTCTTC. Amino acid sequence: CASSLEVSGDEQFF.

This clonotype was counted only a few times. The chain carries TRBV20-1 and TRBJ2-1, with D tentatively TRBD1 or TRBD2 (5 bases each). The CDR3 runs to 13 residues. V was shortened by 2 bases and J by 5 bases, with 10 bases between the two germline ends. The germline V gene encodes CDR1 DFQATT and CDR2 SNEGSKA (reference sequence). In DNA, the CDR3 is TGCAGTGCTAGACCGGGGCCCCACAATGAGCAGTTCTTC. As protein: CSARPGPHNEQFF.

This clonotype was found a few times. The rearrangement uses TRBV27 and TRBJ2-3, with D unresolved. V lost 5 bases and J 1 base, leaving 13 bases between the germline ends. CDR1 and CDR2 (germline): MNHEY, SMNVEV (reference sequence). The CDR3 length is 15 residues. The CDR3 DNA reads TGTGCCAGCAGTCTTTCATATCCCGGCACAGATACGCAGTATTTT. Protein sequence: CASSLSYPGTDTQYF.

This clonotype was observed a handful of times. J is TRBJ2-7 and V is TRBV30; TRBD1 agrees at 9 bases. V was clipped by 3 bases and J by 3 bases; unmatched bases: 9. Germline V gene data show CDR1 as GTSNPN and CDR2 as SVGIG (reference sequence). The CDR3 sequence is 15 residues long. For the CDR3, the DNA is TGTGCCTGGAGGGAACAGGGGGCCCGATACTACGAGCAGTACTTC. Its protein product is CAWREQGARYYEQYF.

The chain uses TRBV11-2 and TRBJ1-1, with 9 bases aligning to TRBD1. Germline V gene sequence: CDR1 SGHAT, CDR2 FQNNGV. V shed 4 bases, J shed 7 bases, and the junction held 10 bases outside the gene matches. The CDR3 runs to 15 residues. Written as DNA, the CDR3 is TGTGCCAGCAGCTGGGGGACAGGGAAGAATAATGAAGCTTTCTTT. Translated, it gives CASSWGTGKNNEAFF.

This chain uses TRBV6-2 or TRBV6-3 with TRBJ1-1; D is unresolved. CDR3 length equals 15 residues. The ends were cut back, 3 bases at V and 2 bases at J, with 13 bases in the middle. Germline V gene sequence: CDR1 MNHEY, CDR2 SVGEGT. CDR3 protein: CASSYAGTLNTEAFF. The CDR3 DNA reads as TGTGCCAGCAGTTATGCCGGTACCCTAAACACTGAAGCTTTCTTT.

This clonotype was picked up many times. The genes are TRBV20-1 and TRBJ1-2; TRBD1 matches 8 bases. This CDR3 spans 17 amino acids. CDR1 and CDR2 from the germline V gene are DFQATT and SNEGSKA (reference sequence). With V trimmed by 7 bases and J by 2 bases, 18 bases remained unmatched. The CDR3 region has the DNA TGCAGTGGTTTCCAGTACAGGGGGACACCGGACAACTATGGCTACACCTTC. Translated, it gives CSGFQYRGTPDNYGYTF.

The chain combines TRBV5-1 with TRBJ2-3; D unclear. V lost 2 bases and J 0 bases, leaving 13 bases between the germline ends. CDR1 SGHRS and CDR2 YFSETQ come from the germline V gene. The CDR3 length is 16 residues. As DNA, the CDR3 is TGCGCCAGCAGCTTACAAGGGTCGCCTAGCACAGATACGCAGTATTTT. Its translation: CASSLQGSPSTDTQYF.

This chain uses TRBV24-1 with TRBJ2-1; D remains ambiguous. The CDR3 is 13 residues long. Looked up from germline, CDR1 is KGHDR and CDR2 is SFDVKD. Trimming removed 4 bases from V and 4 bases from J, with 7 bases in between. The CDR3, as DNA: TGTGCCACCAGTGACAGCGCTTACAATGAGCAGTTCTTC. As protein: CATSDSAYNEQFF.

This clonotype was counted ten times or more. The rearrangement links TRBV5-1 to TRBJ1-1; D is possibly TRBD1 (6 bases). This CDR3 has 14 amino acids. CDR1 and CDR2 from the germline V gene are SGHRS and YFSETQ. V was cut by 3 bases and J by 0 bases, with 9 bases left in between. The CDR3 sequence: CASSYRTVNTEAFF. Here the CDR3 DNA reads TGCGCCAGCAGCTACAGGACAGTGAACACTGAAGCTTTCTTT.

V gene TRBV20-1 combines with J gene TRBJ2-5; D gene uncertain. There are 12 residues in the CDR3. V shed 1 base and J shed 5 bases, with 8 bases lying between them. Germline CDR1 reads DFQATT; CDR2 reads SNEGSKA (reference sequence). The CDR3 nucleotides read TGCAGTGCTAGAGCCTCCATGGAGACCCAGTACTTC. This translates into CSARASMETQYF.

This clonotype was seen ten or more times. The DNA of the CDR3 is TGTGCCAGCAGCGTAGAGCCCAGGGTCAACTATGGCTACACCTTC. As protein: CASSVEPRVNYGYTF. This rearrangement joins TRBV9 to TRBJ1-2; a weak D match, TRBD1 (5 bases). V was cut by 0 bases and J by 2 bases, with 11 bases left in between. There are 15 residues in the CDR3. Germline lookup yields CDR1 SGDLS and CDR2 YYNGEE. Together with reference TRBV9 and TRBJ1-2, the CDR3 gives the full variable domain: DSGVTQTPKHLITATGQRVTLRCSPRSGDLSVYWYQQSLDQGLQFLIQYYNGEERAKGNILERFSAQQFPDLHSELNLSSLELGDSALYFCASSVEPRVNYGYTFGSGTRLTVV.